This entry lists 20 T cell receptor beta chains sequenced from one sample in a study of T cell responses to AZD1222 COVID-19 vaccine. Assay: immunoSEQ multiplex PCR; the TCRdb copy retains only in-frame clones and omits some. The sample yields 90,000 to 150,000 clones, roughly 89% seen once. The sample was peripheral blood, taken 28 days after the second AZD1222 dose. The receptor source for this set is an adult who received the AZD1222 COVID-19 vaccine.

This clone was detected once. This chain uses TRBV30 with TRBJ1-1; a possible D gene is TRBD1 (5 bases). The CDR3 runs 13 residues. The germline V and J ends were trimmed by 2 bases and 0 bases, with 7 bases remaining between them. Germline V gene data show CDR1 as GTSNPN and CDR2 as SVGIG (reference sequence). CDR3 DNA sequence: TGTGCCTGGAGTTGGGGGATGAACACTGAAGCTTTCTTT. Its translation is CAWSWGMNTEAFF. Supplemented by reference TRBV30 and TRBJ1-1, the full variable domain reads SQTIHQWPATLVQPVGSPLSLECTVEGTSNPNLYWYRQAAGRGLQLLFYSVGIGQISSEVPQNLSASRPQDRQFILSSKKLLLSDSGFYLCAWSWGMNTEAFFGQGTRLTVV.

The table lists this clone with a count of one. The CDR3 region has the DNA TGTGCCAGCAGCGAACAGGGGCAGCCCCAGCATTTT. This sequence encodes CASSEQGQPQHF. The chain has TRBV3-1 (or the pseudogene TRBV3-2) and TRBJ1-5, with 7 positions matching TRBD1. This CDR3 is 12 amino acids long. Germline V CDR1 and CDR2: LGHDT, YNNKEL (reference sequence). Trimming cost V 5 bases and J 7 bases; bases outside gene matches: 2.

V and J are TRBV29-1 and TRBJ2-3; 7 positions match TRBD1. This CDR3 contains 18 residues. Trimming at V came to 5 bases and at J to 3 bases, leaving 20 bases not matched to a gene. In germline, CDR1 is SQVTM, CDR2 ANQGSEA. For the CDR3, the DNA is TGCAGCGTTAAGTCTGGTCGTTCTGACAGGGAAAATACAGATACGCAGTATTTT. This gives the protein CSVKSGRSDRENTDTQYF.

V and J are TRBV4-1 and TRBJ1-1; no definite D call. Germline loops: CDR1 MGHRA, CDR2 YSYEKL. This CDR3 is built from 14 residues. V shed 1 base and J shed 2 bases, with 8 bases lying between them. DNA of the CDR3: TGCGCCAGCAGCCAAGTCTCCGGAAACACTGAAGCTTTCTTT. It translates to CASSQVSGNTEAFF.

J is TRBJ2-5 and V is TRBV7-9; maybe TRBD1 (6 bases). The V and J ends lost 0 bases and 4 bases respectively, with 9 bases between them. The germline gives CDR1 SEHNR, CDR2 FQNEAQ (reference sequence). The CDR3 runs to 14 residues. CDR3 in DNA: TGTGCCAGCAGCTTAGCACAGGGACCAGAGACCCAGTACTTC. Translation: CASSLAQGPETQYF.

The chain recombines TRBV18 with TRBJ2-4; D gene ambiguous. Germline values: CDR1 KGHSH, CDR2 LQKENI. V was shortened by 5 bases and J by 8 bases, with 25 bases between the two germline ends. The CDR3 consists of 17 residues. DNA for the CDR3: TGTGCCAGCTCAATTACCCGCCCTCTAGGCGATCGCCACATTCAGTACTTC. It specifies CASSITRPLGDRHIQYF. The full variable domain, rest sourced from reference TRBV18 and TRBJ2-4, is NAGVMQNPRHLVRRRGQEARLRCSPMKGHSHVYWYRQLPEEGLKFMVYLQKENIIDESGMPKERFSAEFPKEGPSILRIQQVVRGDSAAYFCASSITRPLGDRHIQYFGAGTRLSVL.

The chain combines TRBV4-1 with TRBJ1-1; 7 bases are shared with TRBD1. With 2 bases clipped from V and 5 bases from J, the junction kept 17 bases outside the gene matches. Germline V gene data show CDR1 as MGHRA and CDR2 as YSYEKL. The CDR3 is 18 residues long. CDR3 in DNA: TGCGCCAGCAGCCAACTGACGACAGGGTTACCAAGTAGTACTGAAGCTTTCTTT. This translates into CASSQLTTGLPSSTEAFF.

This clone has only a few counts. The V and J genes are TRBV7-2 and TRBJ1-3; 8 bases match TRBD1. Looked up from germline, CDR1 is SGHTA and CDR2 is FQGNSA. Trimming removed 2 bases from V and 4 bases from J; junction bases left unmatched: 4. CDR3 size: 15 residues. CDR3 in amino acids: CASSLQGAIGNTIYF. The CDR3 nucleotides are TGTGCCAGCAGCTTACAGGGGGCGATAGGAAACACCATATATTTT.

V is TRBV9 and J is TRBJ2-7; 9 bases are a match to TRBD2. Trimming removed 0 bases from V and 3 bases from J; junction bases left unmatched: 10. Per the germline V gene, CDR1 is SGDLS and CDR2 is YYNGEE. The CDR3 has 17 amino acids. The CDR3 DNA sequence: TGTGCCAGCAGCGTAGCCCCACTTAGCGGGAGTTACTACGAGCAGTACTTC. Translated: CASSVAPLSGSYYEQYF.

The J gene is TRBJ1-6, the V gene TRBV18; D is unclear. This CDR3 has 14 residues. Germline-derived CDR1 and CDR2 are KGHSH and LQKENI. Trimming removed 0 bases at V and 9 bases at J, with 9 bases between. In nucleotides, the CDR3 is TGTGCCAGCTCACCACCAGACTTTATTTCACCCCTCCACTTT. It codes for CASSPPDFISPLHF. The variable domain in full, completed from reference TRBV18 and TRBJ1-6, reads NAGVMQNPRHLVRRRGQEARLRCSPMKGHSHVYWYRQLPEEGLKFMVYLQKENIIDESGMPKERFSAEFPKEGPSILRIQQVVRGDSAAYFCASSPPDFISPLHFGNGTRLTVT.

The chain couples TRBV7-3 to TRBJ2-1, with TRBD2 matching 7 bases. CDR1 and CDR2 from the germline V gene are SGHTA and FQGTGA. The V and J ends lost 2 bases and 6 bases, in that order; junction bases with no gene match: 7. The CDR3 runs to 15 residues. The CDR3 sequence: CASSLGAGEGNEQFF. DNA of the CDR3: TGTGCCAGCAGCTTAGGTGCGGGGGAGGGCAATGAGCAGTTCTTC.

This chain connects TRBV19 to TRBJ1-4, with D tentatively TRBD1 (5 bases). The ends were cut back, 9 bases at V and 0 bases at J, with 14 bases in the middle. Germline V lookup: CDR1 LNHDA, CDR2 SQIVND (reference sequence). This CDR3 is built from 15 residues. The CDR3 loop is CASRPPGTTNEKLFF. Here the CDR3 DNA reads TGTGCCAGCCGGCCACCAGGGACAACTAATGAAAAACTGTTTTTT.

The CDR3 region has the DNA TGTGCCAGCTCACCACAATCGAGCGTGGATTCACCCCTCCACTTT. It yields the protein CASSPQSSVDSPLHF. The chain links TRBV18 to TRBJ1-6, with D hard to call. This CDR3 has 15 amino acids. In germline, CDR1 is KGHSH, CDR2 LQKENI. Trimming left V 1 base short and J 8 bases short, with 12 bases between.

For this clone: This specimen includes other DNA sequences encoding the same CDR3. J is TRBJ1-3 and V is TRBV5-1; D uncertain. The CDR3 extends over 14 amino acids. CDR1 and CDR2 (germline): SGHRS, YFSETQ. Between the trimmed V and J ends, which lost 0 bases and 1 base, there was a span of 5 bases. The CDR3 DNA reads as TGCGCCAGCAGCTTGGGAGGGTCTGGAAACACCATATATTTT. Its translation is CASSLGGSGNTIYF.

The chain employs TRBV28 and TRBJ2-7; either TRBD1 or TRBD2 may fit D (5 bases each). The CDR3 extends over 13 amino acids. V gave up 10 bases and J gave up 3 bases, with 16 bases separating them. Germline loops: CDR1 MDHEN, CDR2 SYDVKM. The CDR3 protein is CATTPTGHYEQYF. CDR3 sequence (DNA): TGTGCCACCACCCCGACGGGGCACTACGAGCAGTACTTC. Using reference TRBV28 and TRBJ2-7 for the parts outside the CDR3, the full variable domain is DVKVTQSSRYLVKRTGEKVFLECVQDMDHENMFWYRQDPGLGLRLIYFSYDVKMKEKGDIPEGYSVSREKKERFSLILESASTNQTSMYLCATTPTGHYEQYFGPGTRLTVT.

The genes are TRBV7-3 and TRBJ2-6; the D gene is possibly TRBD1 (6 bases). Trimming left V 5 bases short and J 4 bases short, with 12 bases between. In germline, CDR1 is SGHTA, CDR2 FQGTGA. The CDR3 sequence is 15 residues long. CDR3 bases: TGTGCCAGCAGCCTAGGGGGTTCCGGGGCCAACGTCCTGACTTTC. Translation: CASSLGGSGANVLTF.

The V call is TRBV11-3, the J call TRBJ1-1; 9 nucleotides align to TRBD1. This CDR3 is 15 amino acids long. Losses at the gene ends were 6 bases for V and 5 bases for J; bases not matched to a gene: 10. Germline V lookup: CDR1 SGHNT, CDR2 YENEEA. CDR3 DNA sequence: TGTGCCAGCAGTTTATGGGGACAGGGACAAACTGAAGCTTTCTTT. Residues: CASSLWGQGQTEAFF.

This clone has only one observation. This chain links TRBV5-4 with TRBJ1-3, with D unresolved. The CDR3 runs 14 residues. From germline, CDR1 is SGHNT and CDR2 YYREEE (reference sequence). V lost 2 bases and J 0 bases, leaving 6 bases between the germline ends. CDR3 bases: TGTGCCAGCAGCTTTTTTAGCTCTGGAAACACCATATATTTT. It encodes CASSFFSSGNTIYF.

The chain joins TRBV12-3 or TRBV12-4 to TRBJ1-1, with 7 positions matching TRBD1. The CDR3 runs 13 residues. Trimming cost V 5 bases and J 4 bases; bases outside gene matches: 4. The CDR3 is CASSKTGSTEAFF. DNA of the CDR3: TGTGCCAGCAGTAAGACAGGGAGCACTGAAGCTTTCTTT.

This clone has more than one count but fewer than ten. This sequence joins TRBV5-1 and TRBJ1-2, with no clear D. CDR3 length: 12 amino acids. V was shortened by 4 bases and J by 6 bases, with 10 bases between the two germline ends. In germline, CDR1 is SGHRS, CDR2 YFSETQ. The CDR3 DNA reads as TGCGCCAGCAGCGGCGGCGTCCATGGCTACACCTTC. Its protein product is CASSGGVHGYTF.